This T cell receptor beta chain was captured by sequencing in a study of blood T cell repertoires in COVID-19. Study-level information: Spain, Italy and the United States supplied samples that represented acute and convalescent COVID-19. The analysed material was cDNA or gDNA that came from T cells, B-cell-depleted T cells, or PBMCs.

Per the study methods: Reference gene primers were amplified, and this amplification served to estimate nucleated cell counts. Profiled with immunoSEQ multiplex PCR; TCRdb holds only in-frame clones, not every one. Clone size and the V and J calls come from that table; the DNA yielded D and trimming. Here the sample spans 65,000 to 90,000 clones, about 86% being singletons. This CDR3 contains 14 residues. Per germline, CDR1 SGDLS and CDR2 YYNGEE. Deletions cut 3 bases from V and 4 bases from J, with 13 bases between. This chain links TRBV9 with TRBJ1-2, with D tentatively TRBD1 (5 bases). Sequencing was done on a sample of peripheral blood. This TCR came from an elderly woman in a cohort sampled during active or convalescent COVID-19. CDR3 in amino acids: CASSEDGGTYGYTF. CDR3 nucleotides: TGTGCCAGCAGCGAGGACGGGGGGACCTATGGCTACACCTTC.